The next 2 T cell receptor beta chains were all read from a single sample in a study of blood T cell repertoires in COVID-19. Produced via immunoSEQ multiplex PCR; TCRdb's table is partial and in-frame only. The sample has some 73,000 clones; 80% to 90% are singletons. Sequenced input: peripheral blood. The receptors come from a man at least 80 years old with COVID-19, enrolled during active disease.

The chain employs TRBV2 and TRBJ1-5; TRBD1 matches 9 bases. The CDR3 extends over 16 amino acids. The V gene end was trimmed by 6 bases and the J gene end by 0 bases; junction bases not matched to a gene: 6. Germline CDR1 and CDR2: SNHLY and FYNNEI. CDR3 bases: TGTGCCAGCAGCCGGGACAGGGTGAATAGCAATCAGCCCCAGCATTTT. Its protein is CASSRDRVNSNQPQHF.

CDR3 coding DNA: TGCGCCAGCAGCTTGCAGGGAACCACCCTCCGAGAGACCCAGTACTTC. It specifies CASSLQGTTLRETQYF. The J gene is TRBJ2-5, the V gene TRBV5-1; TRBD1 is a possible D gene (5 bases). The CDR3 contains 16 residues. Per germline, CDR1 SGHRS and CDR2 YFSETQ. Trimming stripped 1 base from V and 4 bases from J, with 17 bases between. Drawing the rest from reference TRBV5-1 and TRBJ2-5, the complete variable domain is KAGVTQTPRYLIKTRGQQVTLSCSPISGHRSVSWYQQTPGQGLQFLFEYFSETQRNKGNFPGRFSGRQFSNSRSEMNVSTLELGDSALYLCASSLQGTTLRETQYFGPGTRLLVL.